Following are 20 T cell receptor beta chains from one sample sequenced in a study of OX40 agonist ivuxolimab in advanced cancers. Using immunoSEQ multiplex PCR, the repertoire was profiled, and TCRdb retains in-frame clones only, with some absent. The table includes tens of thousands of clones, about nine tenths detected once. Sample: CD4+ or CD8+ T cells sorted from blood, taken in a trial of the OX40 agonist ivuxolimab. These receptors were taken from an adult with an advanced solid tumor such as melanoma, head and neck, liver or kidney cancer.

The chain employs TRBV7-3 and TRBJ1-1, with a possible D match to TRBD1 (6 bases). Trimming took 5 bases from V and 2 from J, leaving 9 bases between them. The CDR3 spans 13 residues. Germline V CDR1 and CDR2: SGHTA, FQGTGA. The CDR3 DNA is TGTGCCAGCAGCGCGGACAGAAACACTGAAGCTTTCTTT. This encodes CASSADRNTEAFF.

The chain carries TRBV5-4 and TRBJ2-7; weak D call: TRBD1 (7 bases). The ends were cut back, 4 bases at V and 1 base at J, with 12 bases in the middle. CDR3 size: 14 residues. Germline V gene lookup returns CDR1 SGHNT and CDR2 YYREEE (reference sequence). The CDR3 region has the DNA TGTGCCAGCAGCCGACAGGGAGGTTCCTACGAGCAGTACTTC. This translates into CASSRQGGSYEQYF.

This clone occurred a few times. The junction and the germline gene differ at one end; a read error may be behind it. The chain is built from TRBV7-2 and TRBJ2-3; either TRBD1 or TRBD2 may supply D (5 bases each). Germline CDR1 is SGHTA and CDR2 is FQGNSA. This CDR3 comprises 16 residues. CDR3 nucleotide sequence: TGTGCCAGCAGTTTAGCCCAGGCCGGGACCACAGATACGCAGTATTTT. Amino acid sequence: CASSLAQAGTTDTQYF.

The chain recombines TRBV19 with TRBJ2-7; the match to TRBD2 covers 8 bases. The CDR3 is made up of 15 amino acids. CDR1 and CDR2 from the germline V gene are LNHDA and SQIVND (reference sequence). The J segment lost 3 bases and the V segment lost 0 bases, leaving 4 bases of the junction unmatched. CDR3 in DNA: TGTGCCAGTAGTATAGATACCCGGGGGGGCTACGAGCAGTACTTC. Its translation: CASSIDTRGGYEQYF.

The chain joins TRBV7-6 to TRBJ2-2; TRBD2 might be the D (6 bases). Deletions cut 4 bases from V and 6 bases from J, with 12 bases between. This CDR3 region has 14 residues. Germline V CDR1 and CDR2: SGHVS, FNYEAQ. The CDR3 loop reads CASSWRDGAGELFF. DNA for the CDR3: TGTGCCAGCAGCTGGCGGGATGGTGCCGGGGAGCTGTTTTTT. Supplemented by reference TRBV7-6 and TRBJ2-2, the full variable domain reads GAGVSQSPRYKVTKRGQDVALRCDPISGHVSLYWYRQALGQGPEFLTYFNYEAQQDKSGLPNDRFSAERPEGSISTLTIQRTEQRDSAMYRCASSWRDGAGELFFGEGSRLTVL.

The chain employs TRBV5-1 and TRBJ2-5; 13 bases line up with TRBD2. CDR1 and CDR2 from the germline V gene are SGHRS and YFSETQ. V dropped 3 bases and J dropped 4; count of bases not matched to a gene: 6. This CDR3 has 16 residues. DNA of the CDR3: TGCGCCAGCAGCTACGGACTAGCGGGGGTGCGAGAGACCCAGTACTTC. Its protein product is CASSYGLAGVRETQYF. The full variable domain, with the rest looked up from reference TRBV5-1 and TRBJ2-5, is KAGVTQTPRYLIKTRGQQVTLSCSPISGHRSVSWYQQTPGQGLQFLFEYFSETQRNKGNFPGRFSGRQFSNSRSEMNVSTLELGDSALYLCASSYGLAGVRETQYFGPGTRLLVL.

This clone has a single count. This rearrangement joins TRBV6-5 to TRBJ1-4; D gene uncertain. The germline V gene has CDR1 MNHEY and CDR2 SVGAGI. The CDR3 totals 14 residues. Trimming pared 0 bases from V and 8 bases from J, leaving 10 bases between. Here the CDR3 DNA reads TGTGCCAGCAGTTACTCGACGGGTTGGGAAAAACTGTTTTTT. This sequence encodes CASSYSTGWEKLFF.

V is TRBV9 and J is TRBJ2-5, with a possible D match to TRBD2 (7 bases). The CDR3 runs to 13 residues. The germline V gene has CDR1 SGDLS and CDR2 YYNGEE. V was trimmed by 4 bases and J by 5 bases, leaving 12 bases between them. CDR3 protein: CASSRGAHETQYF. The CDR3 nucleotides are TGTGCCAGCAGCCGGGGGGCTCACGAGACCCAGTACTTC.

About this clone itself: Distinct nucleotide sequences in the sample also encode this CDR3. V is TRBV19 and J is TRBJ1-1; D is ambiguous. Germline CDR1 and CDR2: LNHDA and SQIVND (reference sequence). V gave up 5 bases and J gave up 0 bases, with 7 bases separating them. This CDR3 has 13 amino acids. The CDR3 nucleotides are TGTGCCAGTAGTGATAGGTTGAACACTGAAGCTTTCTTT. Residues: CASSDRLNTEAFF.

The V gene is TRBV6-5, the J gene TRBJ2-1; 9 bases align to TRBD1. After removal of 2 bases from V and 8 bases from J, the junction contained 7 bases not matched to a gene. Germline V CDR1 and CDR2: MNHEY, SVGAGI. CDR3 length: 15 residues. The CDR3 coding sequence is TGTGCCAGCAGTTACAGGGGGACAGGGAGTGATGAGCAGTTCTTC. It specifies CASSYRGTGSDEQFF.

The chain links TRBV9 to TRBJ2-7; 10 bases line up with TRBD2. Germline trimming cut 4 bases from V and 4 bases from J; bases unmatched to any gene: 11. CDR1 and CDR2 from the germline V gene are SGDLS and YYNGEE. The CDR3 has 16 residues. The CDR3 loop is CASSKRASGGGYEQYF. The CDR3 DNA reads TGTGCCAGCAGCAAACGAGCTAGCGGGGGAGGTTACGAGCAGTACTTC. Combining the CDR3 with reference TRBV9 and TRBJ2-7 gives the whole variable domain DSGVTQTPKHLITATGQRVTLRCSPRSGDLSVYWYQQSLDQGLQFLIQYYNGEERAKGNILERFSAQQFPDLHSELNLSSLELGDSALYFCASSKRASGGGYEQYFGPGTRLTVT.

V gene TRBV5-1 combines with J gene TRBJ2-5; no definite D call. V dropped 0 bases and J dropped 2 bases, with 8 bases sitting between them. The CDR3 sequence is 14 residues long. CDR1 is SGHRS and CDR2 is YFSETQ in the germline V gene. The DNA of the CDR3 is TGCGCCAGCAGCTTGGCACTTGGGCAAGAGACCCAGTACTTC. It is translated as CASSLALGQETQYF.

This clone was detected only a few times. The V call is TRBV7-2, the J call TRBJ1-2; D remains ambiguous. V gave up 4 bases and J gave up 4 bases, with 13 bases separating them. Germline V gene lookup returns CDR1 SGHTA and CDR2 FQGNSA. The length of the CDR3 is 14 residues. CDR3 bases: TGTGCCAGCAGCTCCACTCGGGTTTTCTATGGCTACACCTTC. Protein sequence: CASSSTRVFYGYTF.

The chain couples TRBV7-2 to TRBJ1-1; D remains ambiguous. CDR3 length equals 13 residues. The germline CDR1 and CDR2 sequences are SGHTA and FQGNSA. Trimming removed 1 base at V and 1 base at J, with 4 bases between. The chain's CDR3 is CASSLGRNTEAFF. The CDR3 coding sequence is TGTGCCAGCAGCTTAGGACGGAACACTGAAGCTTTCTTT.

The chain employs TRBV9 and TRBJ2-1; unclear D gene. The CDR3 consists of 13 residues. Germline V gene lookup returns CDR1 SGDLS and CDR2 YYNGEE. Trimming removed 0 bases at V and 6 bases at J, with 7 bases between. The CDR3 region has the DNA TGTGCCAGCAGCGTAGAATTGGGCAATGAGCAGTTCTTC. Protein sequence: CASSVELGNEQFF.

V and J are TRBV7-2 and TRBJ2-5; 7 bases match TRBD1. With 5 bases clipped from V and 2 bases from J, the junction kept 5 bases outside the gene matches. The germline V gene has CDR1 SGHTA and CDR2 FQGNSA. The CDR3 covers 14 residues. The CDR3 region is CASSPGTEQETQYF. Here the CDR3 DNA reads TGTGCCAGCAGCCCCGGGACAGAACAAGAGACCCAGTACTTC.

The CDR3 sequence is CASSLVTGPHEQYF. DNA for the CDR3: TGTGCCAGCAGCTTAGTGACAGGGCCCCACGAGCAGTACTTC. The gene calls are TRBV7-2 and TRBJ2-7; 7 bases agree with TRBD1. CDR3 length equals 14 residues. Looked up from germline, CDR1 is SGHTA and CDR2 is FQGNSA. The junction had 5 bases not matched to a gene; V was cut back by 1 base and J by 5 bases. Full variable domain (outside the CDR3, taken from reference TRBV7-2 and TRBJ2-7): GAGVSQSPSNKVTEKGKDVELRCDPISGHTALYWYRQSLGQGLEFLIYFQGNSAPDKSGLPSDRFSAERTGGSVSTLTIQRTQQEDSAVYLCASSLVTGPHEQYFGPGTRLTVT.

CDR3 amino acids: CASSPRQGLSNQPQHF. CDR3 coding DNA: TGTGCCAGCAGTCCTAGGCAGGGTCTCAGCAATCAGCCCCAGCATTTT. The chain joins TRBV27 to TRBJ1-5; possible D gene TRBD1, 5 bases. Trimming took off 5 bases at V and 1 base at J, with 15 bases between the two ends. This CDR3 is built from 16 residues. The germline CDR1 and CDR2 sequences are MNHEY and SMNVEV (reference sequence).

This chain uses TRBV19 with TRBJ1-1; tentative D call: TRBD1 (6 bases). The CDR3 contains 15 residues. The V gene's germline CDR1 is LNHDA and CDR2 SQIVND (reference sequence). With 5 bases removed from V and 6 bases from J, the gap between germline ends came to 19 bases. This CDR3 reads CASSSGTTRGPEAFF. As DNA, the CDR3 is TGTGCCAGTAGTTCCGGGACTACCAGGGGTCCTGAAGCTTTCTTT.

The genes are TRBV7-2 and TRBJ2-3, with 10 bases fitting TRBD2. CDR1 and CDR2 from the germline V gene are SGHTA and FQGNSA. The CDR3 extends over 16 amino acids. Losses at the gene ends were 5 bases for V and 1 base for J; bases not matched to a gene: 6. The CDR3 nucleotides are TGTGCCAGCAGCCCCCGACTAGCGGGCCGCACAGATACGCAGTATTTT. This translates into CASSPRLAGRTDTQYF.